This TCR beta chain originates from a study of blood T cells in healthy people across ages. Healthy Caucasian individuals from Russia aged roughly 6 to 90 served as donors. Drawn from each donor were ten milliliters of peripheral blood. Looked up from germline, CDR1 is SQVTM and CDR2 is ANQGSEA. The CDR3 consists of 20 residues. Trimming took 4 bases from V and 3 from J; bases not matched to a gene: 27. Alongside a J-beta primer mix, a sample-barcoded 5' primer served in a second PCR lasting roughly 7 to 12 cycles. One entry per CDR3 protein results from TCRdb running MiXCR on the 5' RACE reads. The sample includes approximately 810,000 distinct CDR3 sequences, 35% to 40% of them seen just once.

This clonotype was obtained from a man aged 18 to 29 in good health. This chain joins TRBV29-1 and TRBJ2-7, with 7 bases matching TRBD1. Material: blood. CDR3 DNA sequence: TGCAGCGTTGGTTTGGTTAATTGGAAAGGGACAGTCCATGCCGTCTACGAGCAGTACTTC. Protein: CSVGLVNWKGTVHAVYEQYF.